This T cell receptor (beta chain) comes out of a study of shared clonotypes between healthy human individuals. Study-wide results and caveats: Generally, naive subsets came out with larger estimated richness than memory subsets.

A note on this clone: The antigen is unknown. The same CDR3 arises from other DNA sequences in this sample as well.

Assay used: immunoSEQ multiplex PCR; TCRdb lists only in-frame clones, some missing. The profile shows some 2,000,000 clones, roughly 95% of them singletons. Germline assignment: CDR1 SGHAT and CDR2 FQNNGV. This CDR3 is built from 14 residues. V was pared by 0 bases and J by 2 bases, with 8 bases between. The genes are TRBV11-2 and TRBJ2-7; D may be TRBD1 or TRBD2 (5 bases each). Specimen: naive CD4+ T cells sorted from blood. As for subset: CD45RA+ positively selected. The receptor was derived from a young man in good health. The CDR3 spells CASSLEQGPYEQYF. In DNA, the CDR3 is TGTGCCAGCAGCTTAGAGCAGGGACCCTACGAGCAGTACTTC.